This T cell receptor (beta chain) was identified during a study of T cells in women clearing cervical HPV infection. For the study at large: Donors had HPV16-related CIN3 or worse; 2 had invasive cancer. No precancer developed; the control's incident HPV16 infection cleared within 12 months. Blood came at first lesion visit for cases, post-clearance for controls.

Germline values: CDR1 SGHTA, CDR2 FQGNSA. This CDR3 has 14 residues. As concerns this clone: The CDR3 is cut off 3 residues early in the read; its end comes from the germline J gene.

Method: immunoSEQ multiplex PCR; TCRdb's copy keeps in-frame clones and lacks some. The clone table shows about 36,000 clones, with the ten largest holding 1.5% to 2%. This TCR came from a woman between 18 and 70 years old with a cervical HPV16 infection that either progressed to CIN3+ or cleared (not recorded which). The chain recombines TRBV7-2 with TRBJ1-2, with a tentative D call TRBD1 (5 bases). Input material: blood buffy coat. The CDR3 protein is CASSFVGTNNDYTF. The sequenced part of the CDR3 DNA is TGTGCCAGCAGCTTCGTGGGGACTAACAATGAC.